What follows are 17 T cell receptor beta chains derived from one specimen sequenced in a study of T cells in Graves' hyperthyroidism and ophthalmopathy. Amplification yielded TCR beta CDR3 regions, with RNA transcripts as the source. Carried out on the TCR CDR3, a first-round RT-PCR used the HTBI primer set. TCRdb reprocessed the multiplex PCR reads with MiXCR, giving one entry per CDR3 protein. The data contain 500,000 or so distinct CDR3 sequences, approximately 17% of them seen just once; the ten biggest clones take up under 20%. The sample was blood. The receptors were sampled from a woman younger than 35 with Graves' ophthalmopathy.

This clonotype was observed at least ten times. This chain connects TRBV3-1 to TRBJ1-1, with TRBD1 identical over 8 bases. Germline loops: CDR1 LGHDT, CDR2 YNNKEL (reference sequence). With V trimmed by 7 bases and J by 2 bases, 6 bases remained unmatched. This CDR3 region has 14 residues. The CDR3 DNA reads as TGTGCCAGCAAGAGGACAGGGATTAACACTGAAGCTTTCTTT. Translated: CASKRTGINTEAFF.

The chain uses TRBV3-1 and TRBJ2-7; 10 bases match TRBD1. CDR1 is LGHDT and CDR2 is YNNKEL in the germline V gene (reference sequence). The CDR3 contains 15 residues. V dropped 4 bases and J dropped 4; count of bases not matched to a gene: 7. The CDR3 loop reads CASSRGTGVKYEQYF. In DNA form, the CDR3 reads TGTGCCAGCAGCCGAGGGACAGGGGTTAAGTACGAGCAGTACTTC.

The chain combines TRBV29-1 with TRBJ1-4; no clear D. CDR3 length: 12 residues. Trimming shortened V by 6 bases and J by 4 bases, and 9 bases separated the two germline ends. Germline CDR1 is SQVTM and CDR2 is ANQGSEA. In nucleotides, the CDR3 is TGCAGCGTCTACGAGGGTAATGAAAAACTGTTTTTT. It encodes CSVYEGNEKLFF. The entire variable domain, with the rest obtained from reference TRBV29-1 and TRBJ1-4, is as follows: SAVISQKPSRDICQRGTSLTIQCQVDSQVTMMFWYRQQPGQSLTLIATANQGSEATYESGFVIDKFPISRPNLTFSTLTVSNMSPEDSSIYLCSVYEGNEKLFFGSGTQLSVL.

This clonotype was counted at least ten times. The J gene is TRBJ1-4, the V gene TRBV2; D might be TRBD1 (5 bases). The germline gives CDR1 SNHLY, CDR2 FYNNEI. The CDR3 totals 16 residues. The germline V and J ends were trimmed by 1 base and 0 bases, with 9 bases remaining between them. CDR3 bases: TGTGCCAGCAGTGAAGTTGGGGGGTCAACTAATGAAAAACTGTTTTTT. This codes for CASSEVGGSTNEKLFF.

Remarks on this clonotype: A read error may explain this, as a much larger clone is one base away. Written as DNA, the CDR3 is TGTGCCAGCAGCTTAGAGCGGGGGTGGTGGAACACTGAAGCTTTCTTT. Protein sequence: CASSLERGWWNTEAFF. J is TRBJ1-1 and V is TRBV7-8, with a possible D match to TRBD1 (5 bases). Per germline, CDR1 SGHVS and CDR2 FQNEAQ. With 1 base removed from V and 1 base from J, the gap between germline ends came to 13 bases. The CDR3 length is 16 residues. Based on the CDR3 plus reference TRBV7-8 and TRBJ1-1, the full variable domain is GAGVSQSPRYKVAKRGQDVALRCDPISGHVSLFWYQQALGQGPEFLTYFQNEAQLDKSGLPSDRFFAERPEGSVSTLKIQRTQQEDSAVYLCASSLERGWWNTEAFFGQGTRLTVV.

This clonotype was seen many times. V and J are TRBV27 and TRBJ1-1, with D tentatively TRBD1 (5 bases). Trimming cost V 6 bases and J 1 base, with 12 bases left between them. Germline CDR1 is MNHEY and CDR2 is SMNVEV (reference sequence). CDR3 length equals 14 residues. The CDR3 sequence is CASSLGRGNTEAFF. CDR3 sequence (DNA): TGTGCCAGCAGCTTAGGTAGGGGGAACACTGAAGCTTTCTTT.

This clonotype was picked up many times. J is TRBJ2-3 and V is TRBV2; 9 bases fit TRBD2. The CDR3 runs to 15 residues. Germline CDR1 and CDR2: SNHLY and FYNNEI. V was pared by 6 bases and J by 2 bases, with 6 bases of the junction left unmatched. CDR3 coding DNA: TGTGCCAGCAGCCCCCTAGCGGGGTACACAGATACGCAGTATTTT. This encodes CASSPLAGYTDTQYF.

There are many counts of this clonotype. This chain links TRBV5-4 with TRBJ2-5; 11 bases fit TRBD1. Germline V CDR1 and CDR2: SGHNT, YYREEE (reference sequence). Losses at the gene ends were 3 bases for V and 5 bases for J; bases not matched to a gene: 9. The CDR3 is 16 amino acids. CDR3: CASSWGDRGNGETQYF. Here the CDR3 DNA reads TGTGCCAGCAGCTGGGGGGACAGGGGGAACGGCGAGACCCAGTACTTC.

This clonotype was detected many times. The rearrangement uses TRBV27 and TRBJ1-1; 7 nucleotides match TRBD1. The V gene end was trimmed by 4 bases and the J gene end by 5 bases; junction bases not matched to a gene: 16. CDR1 MNHEY and CDR2 SMNVEV come from the germline V gene (reference sequence). The CDR3 length is 17 residues. As DNA, the CDR3 is TGTGCCAGCAGTTCCCCATCGACAGGGAGGAGAGGAACTGAAGCTTTCTTT. Its translation: CASSSPSTGRRGTEAFF.

In its sample, this clonotype was seen many times. V and J are TRBV15 and TRBJ2-5, with a possible D match to TRBD2 (6 bases). Germline CDR1 LNHNV, CDR2 YYDKDF (reference sequence). This CDR3 has 14 residues. V gave up 2 bases and J gave up 3 bases, with 10 bases separating them. The CDR3 spells CATSRSGGEETQYF. CDR3 DNA sequence: TGTGCCACCAGCAGATCCGGAGGGGAAGAGACCCAGTACTTC.

This clonotype has just a few counts. J is TRBJ2-7 and V is TRBV6-1; D ambiguous. V lost 7 bases, J lost 3 bases, and 19 bases lay in between. The CDR3 spans 15 residues. Germline V gives CDR1 MNHNS, CDR2 SASEGT. The CDR3 is CASTLLTQDHYEQYF. The CDR3 DNA is TGTGCCAGCACCCTCCTCACGCAAGACCACTACGAGCAGTACTTC.

This clonotype was detected ten times or more. In DNA form, the CDR3 reads TGTGCCAGCAGCCTGGACCTGGGCAATGAGCAGTTCTTC. Amino acid sequence: CASSLDLGNEQFF. The rearrangement uses TRBV27 and TRBJ2-1; D not resolved. Trimming shortened V by 6 bases and J by 6 bases, and 12 bases separated the two germline ends. The CDR3 is 13 residues long. Germline V gives CDR1 MNHEY, CDR2 SMNVEV (reference sequence).

This clonotype was seen ten or more times. V gene TRBV30 combines with J gene TRBJ2-7; possibly TRBD1 for D (6 bases). The CDR3 consists of 15 residues. V was shortened by 0 bases and J by 4 bases, with 16 bases between the two germline ends. Per the germline V gene, CDR1 is GTSNPN and CDR2 is SVGIG (reference sequence). CDR3 loop: CAWSVPGRGVYEQYF. As DNA, the CDR3 is TGTGCCTGGAGTGTACCCGGCAGGGGAGTGTACGAGCAGTACTTC. The complete variable domain, with remaining parts taken from reference TRBV30 and TRBJ2-7, reads SQTIHQWPATLVQPVGSPLSLECTVEGTSNPNLYWYRQAAGRGLQLLFYSVGIGQISSEVPQNLSASRPQDRQFILSSKKLLLSDSGFYLCAWSVPGRGVYEQYFGPGTRLTVT.

This clonotype came up many times. The rearrangement links TRBV3-1 to TRBJ2-6; D uncertain. CDR1 is LGHDT, CDR2 YNNKEL, per germline (reference sequence). Trimming took off 1 base at V and 3 bases at J, with 13 bases between the two ends. The CDR3 is made up of 17 amino acids. The CDR3 DNA follows: TGTGCCAGCAGCCAAGTAACTATGGGTGATGGGGCCAACGTCCTGACTTTC. Translation: CASSQVTMGDGANVLTF.

The chain joins TRBV14 to TRBJ2-3; maybe TRBD2 (5 bases). The CDR3 sequence is 17 residues long. Trimming removed 2 bases from V and 1 base from J, with 16 bases in between. CDR1 SGHDN and CDR2 FVKESK come from the germline V gene. CDR3 coding DNA: TGTGCCAGCAGCCAACCGACTCTAGCTACGGGCACAGATACGCAGTATTTT. It translates to CASSQPTLATGTDTQYF.

V and J are TRBV5-1 and TRBJ1-1; tentatively, D is TRBD1 (6 bases). V lost 4 bases and J 5 bases, leaving 18 bases between the germline ends. This CDR3 is 15 amino acids long. Germline assignment: CDR1 SGHRS and CDR2 YFSETQ. CDR3 coding DNA: TGCGCCAGCAGCGGCGTACAGGGAGTGGGGACTGAAGCTTTCTTT. This gives the protein CASSGVQGVGTEAFF.

This clonotype was seen only a few times. The genes are TRBV24-1 and TRBJ2-4, with a weak D call TRBD1 (6 bases). The germline gives CDR1 KGHDR, CDR2 SFDVKD. The CDR3 is made up of 14 amino acids. Trimming left V 6 bases short and J 7 bases short, with 15 bases between. The CDR3 loop is CATSLGGTGNIQYF. The CDR3 DNA reads TGTGCCACCAGTCTAGGGGGAACGGGTAACATTCAGTACTTC.